This is a list of T cell receptor beta chains from one sample in a study of shared clonotypes between healthy human individuals. Measured with immunoSEQ multiplex PCR; TCRdb has only the in-frame clones, and not every one. The sample lists millions of clones; 90% to 95% were seen once. The specimen was naive CD4+ T cells from PBMCs. These receptor sequences come from a man between 18 and 29 years old in good health. Some clones in this sample may be carry-over from other donors' samples. Each CDR3 is given with its conserved first and last residue. Each record gives: clone size, V gene, J gene, D gene, CDR3 protein, CDR3 DNA. The D gene is left open where the match is weak. Clone size appears in some rows only: once, few, many, or a class for an expanded clone.

.	TRBV28	TRBJ2-4	.	CASSLVGGAKNIQYF	TGTGCCAGCAGTTTAGTCGGAGGAGCCAAAAACATTCAGTACTTC
.	TRBV19	TRBJ2-7	.	CASSIGRAEQYF	TGTGCCAGTAGTATAGGGCGGGCCGAGCAGTACTTC
once	TRBV18	TRBJ2-5	.	CASSPKPGLQETQYF	TGTGCCAGCTCACCGAAGCCCGGGCTCCAAGAGACCCAGTACTTC
.	TRBV20-1	TRBJ1-2	.	CSASVDSGYTF	TGCAGTGCTAGCGTCGACAGTGGCTACACCTTC
.	TRBV7-3	TRBJ2-1	TRBD2	CASSLSGTRDNEQFF	TGTGCCAGCAGCTTAAGCGGGACTAGGGACAATGAGCAGTTCTTC
.	TRBV2	TRBJ1-1	.	CASRVTGSNTEAFF	TGTGCCAGCAGGGTTACAGGGAGCAACACTGAAGCTTTCTTT
.	TRBV5-1	TRBJ2-3	TRBD1	CASSLNSGTGKDTQYF	TGCGCCAGCAGCTTAAACTCCGGGACAGGGAAAGATACGCAGTATTTT
.	TRBV10-3	TRBJ2-7	TRBD1	CAITRAGGREGSYEQYF	TGTGCCATTACGCGGGCAGGGGGAAGAGAGGGGTCCTACGAGCAGTACTTC
few	TRBV28	TRBJ1-1	TRBD1	CASSLWGTVNTEAFF	TGTGCCAGCAGTTTATGGGGGACAGTGAACACTGAAGCTTTCTTT
.	TRBV10-3	TRBJ2-7	.	CAISGEGGHEQYF	TGTGCCATCAGTGGGGAGGGGGGACACGAGCAGTACTTC
.	TRBV6-5	TRBJ1-2	TRBD1	CASSYSLTGSFGGYTF	TGTGCCAGCAGTTACTCTTTGACAGGGTCGTTCGGTGGCTACACCTTC
.	TRBV7-9	TRBJ2-5	.	CASSLGLPETQYF	TGTGCCAGCAGCTTAGGGCTGCCAGAGACCCAGTACTTC
.	TRBV7-9	TRBJ2-5	.	CASSTDGAWGETQYF	TGTGCCAGCAGCACGGACGGGGCTTGGGGGGAGACCCAGTACTTC
.	TRBV7-3	TRBJ2-5	.	CASSYGDGTQYF	TGTGCCAGCAGCTACGGCGATGGGACCCAGTACTTC
.	TRBV5-1	TRBJ1-1	.	CASSLVTPGEWTMNTEAFF	TGCGCCAGCAGCTTGGTTACTCCAGGGGAATGGACGATGAACACTGAAGCTTTCTTT
.	TRBV4-3	TRBJ2-7	.	CASSQDRVGLAYEQYF	TGCGCCAGCAGCCAAGATCGTGTAGGGTTGGCCTACGAGCAGTACTTC
once	TRBV5-1	TRBJ2-7	.	CASSGSVTGYEQYF	TGCGCCAGCAGCGGTTCAGTAACGGGCTACGAGCAGTACTTC
.	TRBV29-1	TRBJ2-5	TRBD2	CSVRAGGVRETQYF	TGCAGCGTTAGGGCGGGGGGCGTTCGGGAGACCCAGTACTTC
once	TRBV11-1	TRBJ2-7	.	CASSPSGSGFSYEQYF	TGTGCCAGCAGCCCATCAGGGAGCGGGTTCTCCTACGAGCAGTACTTC
.	TRBV7-9	TRBJ2-7	TRBD2	CASSSSSGRYEQYF	TGTGCCAGCAGTTCCTCGAGCGGGAGGTACGAGCAGTACTTC
.	TRBV5-1	TRBJ1-4	TRBD1	CASSSTGIEKLFF	TGCGCCAGCAGCTCGACAGGGATTGAAAAACTGTTTTTT
once	TRBV5-1	TRBJ2-1	.	CASSFRELSYNEQFF	TGCGCCAGCAGCTTTCGGGAGCTCTCCTACAATGAGCAGTTCTTC
.	TRBV30	TRBJ1-1	.	CAWSAITRYTEAFF	TGTGCCTGGAGTGCCATAACACGTTACACTGAAGCTTTCTTT
.	TRBV28	TRBJ1-5	.	CASSLTGQRNNQPQHF	TGTGCCAGCAGTTTAACCGGACAGAGAAACAATCAGCCCCAGCATTTT
.	TRBV5-1	TRBJ1-1	.	CASRFDENTEAFF	TGCGCCAGCAGATTCGATGAGAACACTGAAGCTTTCTTT
.	TRBV7-2	TRBJ2-7	.	CASSFIQSHLEQYF	TGTGCCAGCAGCTTTATACAGAGCCACCTGGAGCAGTACTTC
.	TRBV5-1	TRBJ2-7	.	CASSLLGTLLYEQYF	TGCGCCAGCAGCTTGCTGGGGACATTACTTTACGAGCAGTACTTC
once	TRBV9	TRBJ2-7	.	CASSGRPYSYEQYF	TGTGCCAGCAGCGGTCGACCTTACTCCTACGAGCAGTACTTC
.	TRBV7-2	TRBJ2-3	.	CASSLVGRTQYF	TGTGCCAGCAGCTTAGTAGGGCGGACGCAGTATTTT
.	TRBV19	TRBJ2-2	.	CASSGGSGSNTGELFF	TGTGCCAGTAGTGGGGGTTCAGGCAGTAACACCGGGGAGCTGTTTTTT
.	TRBV18	TRBJ1-4	TRBD1	CASSPQGAVTNEKLFF	TGTGCCAGCTCACCACAGGGGGCGGTAACTAATGAAAAACTGTTTTTT
.	TRBV27	TRBJ2-7	.	CASNLTPNSYEQYF	TGTGCCAGCAATCTGACACCGAACTCCTACGAGCAGTACTTC
.	TRBV6-6	TRBJ1-5	.	CASSYGRGGQPQHF	TGTGCCAGCAGTTACGGCCGTGGGGGGCAGCCCCAGCATTTT
.	TRBV5-1	TRBJ2-3	TRBD2	CASSPLTSGPPADTQYF	TGCGCCAGCAGCCCACTAACTAGCGGGCCCCCCGCAGATACGCAGTATTTT
.	TRBV2	TRBJ1-2	.	CASSFTGVEGYTF	TGTGCCAGCAGTTTCACGGGGGTAGAAGGCTACACCTTC
.	TRBV28	TRBJ1-3	.	CASSLLSGATYGNTIYF	TGTGCCAGCAGTTTATTGTCAGGGGCCACTTATGGAAACACCATATATTTT
.	TRBV2	TRBJ2-7	.	CASSTGTALEQYF	TGTGCCAGCAGCACCGGGACGGCGCTCGAGCAGTACTTC
.	TRBV2	TRBJ2-5	TRBD2	CASSGVPGGETQYF	TGTGCCAGCAGTGGGGTTCCCGGGGGGGAGACCCAGTACTTC
.	TRBV27	TRBJ2-1	TRBD2	CASSSSGRIVYNEQFF	TGTGCCAGCAGTTCTAGCGGGAGGATCGTTTACAATGAGCAGTTCTTC
.	TRBV28	TRBJ2-7	.	CASSLGSAVGAGEQYF	TGTGCCAGCAGTTTAGGGTCCGCTGTGGGGGCTGGTGAGCAGTACTTC
.	TRBV29-1	TRBJ2-7	TRBD1	CSVERFGTGPYEQYF	TGCAGCGTTGAAAGATTCGGGACAGGGCCCTACGAGCAGTACTTC
.	TRBV7-8	TRBJ2-3	.	CASRKTSGTHTDTQYF	TGTGCCAGCAGAAAAACCTCTGGGACACACACAGATACGCAGTATTTT